Below are 30 T cell receptor beta chains sequenced from a single sample in a study of shared clonotypes between healthy human individuals (dated by TCRdb to about 2020). For the CD8 naive samples, CD45RO-negative cells were positively selected for CCR7, yielding a CD45RA+CCR7+ population from which TemRA cells were excluded. Library method: the immunoSEQ multiplex PCR assay. TCRdb's version of the immuneACCESS table is confined to in-frame rearrangements and falls short of the full clone set. An unresolved V gene accounts for under half of the shortfall where checked; the remainder is of unknown origin. Recorded for this sample are 550,000 to 600,000 clones; nearly 98% of them occurred a single time. The top ten constitute 0.3% of the sample. Sequenced: naive CD8+ T cells sorted from blood. The meaning of the sample's cell subset or site label: CD45RA+CCR7+. These receptor sequences come from a man younger than 40 in good health.

This sequence joins TRBV9 and TRBJ2-5; 9 bases map to TRBD1. This CDR3 is built from 15 residues. The junction had 10 bases not matched to a gene; V was cut back by 4 bases and J by 6 bases. The germline gives CDR1 SGDLS, CDR2 YYNGEE. As DNA, the CDR3 is TGTGCCAGCAGCCGGACAGGGGAGGCTAGGCAGACCCAGTACTTC. It codes for CASSRTGEARQTQYF. The variable domain in full, with the rest retrieved from reference TRBV9 and TRBJ2-5, is DSGVTQTPKHLITATGQRVTLRCSPRSGDLSVYWYQQSLDQGLQFLIQYYNGEERAKGNILERFSAQQFPDLHSELNLSSLELGDSALYFCASSRTGEARQTQYFGPGTRLLVL.

This sequence joins TRBV27 and TRBJ1-1, with TRBD1 as a possible D gene (5 bases). V was cut by 5 bases and J by 7 bases, with 14 bases left in between. CDR1 and CDR2 from the germline V gene are MNHEY and SMNVEV (reference sequence). This CDR3 contains 13 residues. This CDR3 is CASSPSRTIEAFF. The DNA for the CDR3 is TGTGCCAGCAGTCCTTCACGGACAATTGAAGCTTTCTTT.

The genes are TRBV7-6 and TRBJ2-1; D is unclear. The germline V gene has CDR1 SGHVS and CDR2 FNYEAQ. CDR3 length equals 17 residues. V shed 0 bases and J shed 0 bases, with 12 bases lying between them. CDR3 DNA sequence: TGTGCCAGCAGCTTAGCTACGATTGGTTACTCCTACAATGAGCAGTTCTTC. The encoded protein is CASSLATIGYSYNEQFF.

This rearrangement joins TRBV28 to TRBJ2-1; TRBD1 is a possible D gene (6 bases). CDR3 length equals 14 residues. Germline V CDR1 and CDR2: MDHEN, SYDVKM. Trimming took off 6 bases at V and 4 bases at J, with 13 bases between the two ends. The CDR3 DNA sequence: TGTGCCAGCAGCGATATGGACAGATACAATGAGCAGTTCTTC. As protein: CASSDMDRYNEQFF.

The V gene is TRBV6-6, the J gene TRBJ1-1; perhaps TRBD1 as D (6 bases). Between the trimmed V and J ends, which lost 6 bases and 0 bases, there was a span of 17 bases. Germline CDR1 and CDR2: MNHNY and SVGAGI (reference sequence). The CDR3 runs 16 residues. CDR3 DNA: TGTGCCAGCAGCAAACCCCAGGGGTCGGTGAACACTGAAGCTTTCTTT. As protein: CASSKPQGSVNTEAFF.

The CDR3: CASRSYGNEQFF. CDR3 nucleotides: TGTGCCAGCAGGAGCTACGGCAATGAGCAGTTCTTC. The rearrangement links TRBV27 to TRBJ2-1; D gene uncertain. The ends were cut back, 6 bases at V and 6 bases at J, with 9 bases in the middle. Germline values: CDR1 MNHEY, CDR2 SMNVEV (reference sequence). The CDR3 length is 12 residues.

J is TRBJ2-7 and V is TRBV10-1; D might be TRBD2 (6 bases). The germline V gene encodes CDR1 WNHNN and CDR2 SYGVQD (reference sequence). This CDR3 spans 17 amino acids. V was cut by 4 bases and J by 3 bases, with 22 bases left in between. The CDR3 DNA sequence: TGCGCCAGCAGTGGAAACGGAACGGCCCGGGGGATCTACGAGCAGTACTTC. Amino acid sequence: CASSGNGTARGIYEQYF.

Notes on this clone: The sample carries other DNA sequences with the same CDR3. The chain joins TRBV27 to TRBJ2-5; D is unclear. V was trimmed by 5 bases and J by 5 bases, leaving 6 bases between them. This CDR3 comprises 11 residues. Germline values: CDR1 MNHEY, CDR2 SMNVEV (reference sequence). The CDR3 DNA is TGTGCCAGCAGTCTCGGGGAGACCCAGTACTTC. Residues: CASSLGETQYF.

The gene calls are TRBV9 and TRBJ2-1; perhaps TRBD1 as D (5 bases). The germline V gene encodes CDR1 SGDLS and CDR2 YYNGEE. Trimming cost V 0 bases and J 8 bases, with 12 bases left between them. This CDR3 has 14 residues. The CDR3 loop is CASSVGFPRDEQFF. In nucleotides, the CDR3 is TGTGCCAGCAGCGTAGGATTCCCCAGGGATGAGCAGTTCTTC.

J is TRBJ2-3 and V is TRBV5-5; no firm D call. Germline CDR1 is SGHKS and CDR2 is YYEKEE (reference sequence). This CDR3 is 15 amino acids long. Trimming removed 4 bases at V and 5 bases at J, with 17 bases between. The CDR3 coding sequence is TGTGCCAGCAGCCCGGCCAATCGGCTTGGAGATACGCAGTATTTT. Protein sequence: CASSPANRLGDTQYF.

The V call is TRBV5-5, the J call TRBJ2-5; 10 bases match TRBD2. This CDR3 region has 14 residues. The V gene end was trimmed by 4 bases and the J gene end by 4 bases; junction bases not matched to a gene: 4. The germline gives CDR1 SGHKS, CDR2 YYEKEE (reference sequence). The CDR3: CASSIRLAGETQYF. The CDR3 DNA reads TGTGCCAGCAGCATCCGACTAGCGGGAGAGACCCAGTACTTC.

This clone was recorded once. The V gene is TRBV7-9, the J gene TRBJ2-5; TRBD1 matches 7 bases. The CDR3 loop spans 14 amino acids. The V gene end was trimmed by 4 bases and the J gene end by 5 bases; junction bases not matched to a gene: 7. Germline CDR1 is SEHNR and CDR2 is FQNEAQ (reference sequence). CDR3 sequence: CASSSRDRVETQYF. The CDR3 DNA follows: TGTGCCAGCAGCTCCCGAGACAGGGTTGAGACCCAGTACTTC.

V usage is TRBV5-6 and J usage is TRBJ1-4; D gene ambiguous. The germline V gene encodes CDR1 SGHDT and CDR2 YYEEEE. Trimming left V 5 bases short and J 8 bases short, with 13 bases between. The CDR3 contains 13 residues. The CDR3: CASRSGVKEKLFF. CDR3 bases: TGTGCCAGCAGGTCTGGGGTGAAGGAAAAACTGTTTTTT.

The J gene is TRBJ2-7, the V gene TRBV27; 9 positions match TRBD1. This CDR3 has 14 amino acids. CDR1 and CDR2 from the germline V gene are MNHEY and SMNVEV (reference sequence). The junction had 8 bases not matched to a gene; V was cut back by 7 bases and J by 4 bases. CDR3 DNA sequence: TGTGCCAGCATGGAGGGACAGGGACTATACGAGCAGTACTTC. This translates into CASMEGQGLYEQYF.

This chain's CDR3 is CASSPDRAVRYGYTF. In nucleotides, the CDR3 is TGCGCCAGCAGCCCAGACAGGGCAGTCCGTTATGGCTACACCTTC. This chain uses TRBV4-3 with TRBJ1-2, with 7 bases lining up with TRBD1. Germline trimming cut 4 bases from V and 5 bases from J; bases unmatched to any gene: 10. In germline, CDR1 is LGHNA, CDR2 YSLEER. The CDR3 loop spans 15 amino acids.

The chain couples TRBV27 to TRBJ2-2, with 7 bases that match TRBD1. Germline V gene lookup returns CDR1 MNHEY and CDR2 SMNVEV (reference sequence). The CDR3 is 13 residues long. The junction had 5 bases not matched to a gene; V was cut back by 9 bases and J by 4 bases. The CDR3 DNA reads TGTGCCAGTCGGGACAGACCCACCGGGGAGCTGTTTTTT. It encodes CASRDRPTGELFF.

The chain combines TRBV7-6 with TRBJ1-4; D not resolved. The CDR3 is 18 residues long. Trimming took 2 bases from V and 5 from J, leaving 21 bases between them. Germline V gene sequence: CDR1 SGHVS, CDR2 FNYEAQ. The CDR3 sequence is CASSLNSWVAERNEKLFF. In nucleotides, the CDR3 is TGTGCCAGCAGCTTAAACTCTTGGGTAGCAGAGCGCAATGAAAAACTGTTTTTT.

The chain combines TRBV7-8 with TRBJ2-3, with TRBD2 identical over 10 bases. Germline-derived CDR1 and CDR2 are SGHVS and FQNEAQ. CDR3 length: 17 residues. Unmatched junction bases numbered 10, after V lost 3 bases and J lost 4 bases. CDR3 nucleotides: TGTGCCAGCAGCTTTGCCCTAGCGGGAGATAGAGCAGATACGCAGTATTTT. Translation: CASSFALAGDRADTQYF.

This clone appeared once. The chain combines TRBV29-1 with TRBJ2-2; D uncertain. This CDR3 comprises 12 residues. Between the trimmed V and J ends, which lost 3 bases and 3 bases, there was a span of 5 bases. Germline V gene lookup returns CDR1 SQVTM and CDR2 ANQGSEA. For the CDR3, the DNA is TGCAGCGTTGAGGCAGACACCGGGGAGCTGTTTTTT. It codes for CSVEADTGELFF.

The chain links TRBV27 to TRBJ1-5, with D unresolved. V lost 2 bases, J lost 4 bases, and 12 bases lay in between. Germline loops: CDR1 MNHEY, CDR2 SMNVEV (reference sequence). The CDR3 sequence is 15 residues long. The CDR3: CASSLPRRKNQPQHF. The CDR3 coding sequence is TGTGCCAGCAGTTTACCCAGGAGGAAGAATCAGCCCCAGCATTTT.

The chain links TRBV27 to TRBJ2-4; D perhaps matches TRBD2 (6 bases). CDR3 length equals 12 residues. Trimming took 2 bases from V and 9 from J, leaving 8 bases between them. Germline-derived CDR1 and CDR2 are MNHEY and SMNVEV (reference sequence). The DNA of the CDR3 is TGTGCCAGCAGTTTAGTGGGGGGCATTCAGTACTTC. It encodes CASSLVGGIQYF.

The CDR3 bases are TGTGCCAGCAGTCCCCCAGGACTAGCGGATATGTACGAGCAGTACTTC. Translation: CASSPPGLADMYEQYF. This chain connects TRBV28 to TRBJ2-7; the match to TRBD2 covers 10 bases. Germline CDR1 is MDHEN and CDR2 is SYDVKM. There are 16 residues in the CDR3. J gave up 4 bases and V 5 bases, and 11 bases lay outside the gene matches.

V is TRBV5-6 and J is TRBJ2-6; D gene ambiguous. V lost 6 bases and J 0 bases, leaving 7 bases between the germline ends. Germline lookup yields CDR1 SGHDT and CDR2 YYEEEE. The CDR3 sequence is 14 residues long. The CDR3 sequence: CASTYFSGANVLTF. In DNA, the CDR3 is TGTGCCAGCACGTATTTCTCTGGGGCCAACGTCCTGACTTTC.

CDR3 protein: CASSLDPGLGYEQYF. CDR3 coding DNA: TGTGCCAGCAGCTTAGATCCGGGGCTCGGTTACGAGCAGTACTTC. The gene calls are TRBV7-9 and TRBJ2-7, with D perhaps given as TRBD1 or TRBD2 (5 bases each). The CDR3 spans 15 residues. Trimming removed 1 base from V and 4 bases from J, with 14 bases in between. CDR1 is SEHNR, CDR2 FQNEAQ, per germline (reference sequence).

This rearrangement joins TRBV27 to TRBJ2-1, with 10 bases identical to TRBD2. J gave up 4 bases and V 5 bases, and 5 bases lay outside the gene matches. The CDR3 contains 15 residues. Germline assignment: CDR1 MNHEY and CDR2 SMNVEV (reference sequence). Here the CDR3 DNA reads TGTGCCAGCAGTCAGGGGACTAGCGTATACAATGAGCAGTTCTTC. Translating gives CASSQGTSVYNEQFF.

This rearrangement joins TRBV5-4 to TRBJ2-5, with D unclear. Trimming removed 4 bases from V and 5 bases from J, with 21 bases in between. Germline CDR1 SGHNT, CDR2 YYREEE (reference sequence). CDR3 length: 16 residues. This chain's CDR3 is CASSPEVLPVRETQYF. The CDR3 DNA is TGTGCCAGCAGCCCTGAGGTACTCCCCGTTAGGGAGACCCAGTACTTC. The complete variable domain, with remaining parts taken from reference TRBV5-4 and TRBJ2-5, reads ETGVTQSPTHLIKTRGQQVTLRCSSQSGHNTVSWYQQALGQGPQFIFQYYREEENGRGNFPPRFSGLQFPNYSSELNVNALELDDSALYLCASSPEVLPVRETQYFGPGTRLLVL.

V gene TRBV6-1 combines with J gene TRBJ1-5; D is uncertain. Looked up from germline, CDR1 is MNHNS and CDR2 is SASEGT. The CDR3 covers 14 residues. Trimming took 0 bases from V and 9 from J, leaving 12 bases between them. This CDR3 reads CASSEAPGPTPQHF. CDR3 DNA: TGTGCCAGCAGTGAAGCCCCCGGACCTACGCCCCAGCATTTT.

This rearrangement joins TRBV2 to TRBJ1-4; maybe TRBD1 (5 bases). CDR1 and CDR2 (germline): SNHLY, FYNNEI. The CDR3 runs to 13 residues. With 11 bases removed from V and 2 bases from J, the gap between germline ends came to 12 bases. The CDR3 reads CAREGATNEKLFF. CDR3 sequence (DNA): TGTGCCCGAGAAGGGGCGACTAATGAAAAACTGTTTTTT.

This sequence joins TRBV6-6 and TRBJ2-7, with D unclear. The germline V gene encodes CDR1 MNHNY and CDR2 SVGAGI (reference sequence). Between the trimmed V and J ends, which lost 0 bases and 10 bases, there was a span of 7 bases. The CDR3 sequence is 11 residues long. DNA for the CDR3: TGTGCCAGCAGTTACTCCCAGGATCAGTACTTC. This gives the protein CASSYSQDQYF.

This chain joins TRBV20-1 and TRBJ1-1; D gene uncertain. The CDR3 sequence is 11 residues long. Germline V CDR1 and CDR2: DFQATT, SNEGSKA (reference sequence). V lost 0 bases and J lost 7, with 6 bases in between. Written as DNA, the CDR3 is TGCAGTGCTAGAGATTTACTTGAAGCTTTCTTT. This codes for CSARDLLEAFF.